A single TCR beta chain is shown here with its context. What it binds is unknown. Germline CDR1 SEHNR, CDR2 FQNEAQ (reference sequence). V was pared by 8 bases and J by 0 bases, with 13 bases between. The CDR3 runs to 14 residues. The sample comes from a study of response to subunit inactivated influenza vaccine. TCRdb re-called the RT-PCR reads with MiXCR, one entry per CDR3 protein. The data hold hundreds of thousands of distinct CDR3 sequences, with about 25% observed a single time. General observations from the study: There was a suggestion from the authors that each seasonal influenza vaccination recruits few new T cells.

This sequence joins TRBV7-9 and TRBJ1-1, with D possibly being TRBD1 (5 bases). The starting material was CD4+ T cells sorted from PBMCs, obtained around 5 days after vaccination. The TCR was taken from a man aged 50 or older who received an inactivated influenza vaccine. This chain's CDR3 is CASPQGTLNTEAFF. For the CDR3, the DNA is TGTGCCAGCCCCCAAGGGACCTTGAACACTGAAGCTTTCTTT.